The 8 T cell receptor beta chains presented below share a single source sample, sequenced in a study of blood T cell repertoires in COVID-19. Some clones are missing from TCRdb's copy, which holds only in-frame ones; the method was immunoSEQ multiplex PCR. In the table there are 200,000 or so clones, 83% of which are singletons. Sequencing used PBMCs or T cells enriched from blood (not recorded which). The receptors derive from a woman between 45 and 60 years old who had been exposed to COVID-19.

The chain joins TRBV6-5 to TRBJ2-1; TRBD2 aligns across 7 bases. CDR3 size: 15 residues. Germline CDR1 reads MNHEY; CDR2 reads SVGAGI. Germline trimming cut 2 bases from V and 7 bases from J; bases unmatched to any gene: 8. CDR3: CASSYRGVGMNEQFF. CDR3 DNA sequence: TGTGCCAGCAGTTACCGGGGGGTTGGGATGAATGAGCAGTTCTTC.

This clone was counted a single time. The rearrangement joins TRBV5-4 to TRBJ1-5; D unclear. V lost 4 bases to trimming and J lost 4 bases, with 9 bases between them. The CDR3 is 13 residues long. Germline V gene lookup returns CDR1 SGHNT and CDR2 YYREEE (reference sequence). The DNA for the CDR3 is TGTGCCAGCAGCCCGGGTTGGAATCAGCCCCAGCATTTT. It encodes CASSPGWNQPQHF.

The gene calls are TRBV27 and TRBJ1-4; 8 nucleotides match TRBD1. This CDR3 region has 15 residues. Germline CDR1 MNHEY, CDR2 SMNVEV (reference sequence). Losses at the gene ends were 4 bases for V and 4 bases for J; bases not matched to a gene: 5. The CDR3: CASSSRTGLNEKLFF. CDR3 sequence (DNA): TGTGCCAGCAGTTCTAGGACAGGGCTTAATGAAAAACTGTTTTTT.

The rearrangement joins TRBV10-3 to TRBJ1-2, with 7 bases matching TRBD1. Trimming cost V 6 bases and J 4 bases; bases outside gene matches: 8. The CDR3 is 14 amino acids. In germline, CDR1 is ENHRY, CDR2 SYGVKD. The CDR3 sequence is CAISRDSVSYGYTF. CDR3 nucleotide sequence: TGTGCCATCAGCCGGGACAGCGTTAGCTATGGCTACACCTTC.

The CDR3 DNA sequence: TGCAGCGTTGAAGACGCAGGGCCCCTCTATGGCTACACCTTC. Amino acid sequence: CSVEDAGPLYGYTF. The J gene is TRBJ1-2, the V gene TRBV29-1; maybe TRBD1 (5 bases). The CDR3 loop spans 14 amino acids. Germline V gives CDR1 SQVTM, CDR2 ANQGSEA. V lost 0 bases and J 4 bases, leaving 12 bases between the germline ends.

This clone was recorded once. The chain employs TRBV7-8 and TRBJ2-3, with 9 nucleotides matching TRBD1. The CDR3 is 15 residues long. The V and J ends lost 4 bases and 2 bases, in that order; junction bases with no gene match: 4. Germline CDR1 reads SGHVS; CDR2 reads FQNEAQ. CDR3 region: CASSSGTGTTDTQYF. Written as DNA, the CDR3 is TGTGCCAGCAGCTCCGGGACAGGGACCACAGATACGCAGTATTTT.

CDR3 nucleotides: TGTGCCAGCAGCCAAGTCATCGGTGGCGAGCAGTACTTC. Its protein is CASSQVIGGEQYF. V is TRBV14 and J is TRBJ2-7; D call uncertain. Trimming stripped 1 base from V and 6 bases from J, with 10 bases between. CDR3 size: 13 residues. CDR1 is SGHDN, CDR2 FVKESK, per germline. Looking up the rest from reference TRBV14 and TRBJ2-7 gives the full variable domain: EAGVTQFPSHSVIEKGQTVTLRCDPISGHDNLYWYRRVMGKEIKFLLHFVKESKQDESGMPNNRFLAERTGGTYSTLKVQPAELEDSGVYFCASSQVIGGEQYFGPGTRLTVT.

A note on this clone: Its ends do not fully match the called genes, so a read error is possible. This chain connects TRBV27 to TRBJ1-1; 8 bases fit TRBD1. The CDR3 spans 9 residues. Germline CDR1 is MNHEY and CDR2 is SMNVEV (reference sequence). The CDR3 DNA reads TGTGCCAGGGACAGGGAAGATCTCTTT. It codes for CARDREDLF.